Below are 20 T cell receptor beta chains sequenced from a single sample in a study of shared clonotypes between healthy human individuals. Profiling relied on immunoSEQ multiplex PCR, and the TCRdb table lists in-frame clones only, not all of them. The data show 2 million to 2.5 million clones, about 94% seen once. The sample was naive CD4+ T cells sorted from blood. Subset defined: CD45RA+ positively selected. The receptors come from a man younger than 35 in good health.

The V gene is TRBV6-5, the J gene TRBJ2-5; D unclear. V dropped 5 bases and J dropped 5 bases, with 15 bases sitting between them. The CDR3 has 14 residues. Per germline, CDR1 MNHEY and CDR2 SVGAGI. CDR3 DNA: TGTGCCAGCAGTCCACGCCGCTCGCATGAGACCCAGTACTTC. Protein product: CASSPRRSHETQYF.

The chain links TRBV15 to TRBJ2-2; D may be TRBD2 (5 bases). From germline, CDR1 is LNHNV and CDR2 YYDKDF (reference sequence). The CDR3 has 14 amino acids. Between the trimmed V and J ends, which lost 4 bases and 1 base, there was a span of 7 bases. The CDR3 protein is CATSTEGNTGELFF. The CDR3 region has the DNA TGTGCCACCAGCACCGAGGGGAACACCGGGGAGCTGTTTTTT. Supplemented by reference TRBV15 and TRBJ2-2, the full variable domain reads DAMVIQNPRYQVTQFGKPVTLSCSQTLNHNVMYWYQQKSSQAPKLLFHYYDKDFNNEADTPDNFQSRRPNTSFCFLDIRSPGLGDTAMYLCATSTEGNTGELFFGEGSRLTVL.

The chain uses TRBV19 and TRBJ1-6; D is undetermined. The ends were cut back, 8 bases at V and 5 bases at J, with 13 bases in the middle. Per the germline V gene, CDR1 is LNHDA and CDR2 is SQIVND (reference sequence). This CDR3 is 14 amino acids long. The CDR3 reads CASLAGQHNSPLHF. The CDR3 DNA is TGTGCCAGTCTGGCCGGGCAGCATAATTCACCCCTCCACTTT.

This chain connects TRBV27 to TRBJ2-6; 7 bases are shared with TRBD1. There are 16 residues in the CDR3. Germline V gene data show CDR1 as MNHEY and CDR2 as SMNVEV (reference sequence). J gave up 0 bases and V 4 bases, and 3 bases lay outside the gene matches. The CDR3, as DNA: TGTGCCAGCAGTTACAGGGGATCCTCTGGGGCCAACGTCCTGACTTTC. It yields the protein CASSYRGSSGANVLTF.

This clone occurred a few times. Other DNA sequences within the sample encode an identical CDR3. The genes are TRBV6-1 and TRBJ1-3; D may be TRBD1 (6 bases). The CDR3 contains 13 residues. CDR1 is MNHNS, CDR2 SASEGT, per germline. V lost 2 bases, J lost 5 bases, and 7 bases lay in between. The DNA for the CDR3 is TGTGCCAGCAGTGAAACAGGGAGAAACACCATATATTTT. Its translation is CASSETGRNTIYF.

This chain joins TRBV28 and TRBJ1-4; 7 bases align to TRBD1. V shed 5 bases, J shed 8 bases, and the junction held 8 bases outside the gene matches. This CDR3 has 14 residues. CDR1 MDHEN and CDR2 SYDVKM come from the germline V gene. The CDR3 DNA reads TGTGCCAGCAGTCGGAGACAGGGTGGGGAAAAACTGTTTTTT. It encodes CASSRRQGGEKLFF.

This chain links TRBV18 with TRBJ2-3; possibly TRBD2 for D (5 bases). The CDR3 has 16 residues. V was cut by 0 bases and J by 0 bases, with 10 bases left in between. The germline V gene encodes CDR1 KGHSH and CDR2 LQKENI. This chain's CDR3 is CASSPPIGGSTDTQYF. The DNA for the CDR3 is TGTGCCAGCTCACCACCGATTGGCGGGAGCACAGATACGCAGTATTTT.

The chain carries TRBV29-1 and TRBJ1-2; maybe TRBD1 (6 bases). V gave up 7 bases and J gave up 8 bases, with 20 bases separating them. Looked up from germline, CDR1 is SQVTM and CDR2 is ANQGSEA. The CDR3 length is 13 residues. The CDR3 here is CSALRGGIQGYTF. The CDR3 DNA follows: TGCAGCGCCCTGCGGGGGGGCATTCAGGGCTACACCTTC.

In its sample, this clone was seen a few times. The chain employs TRBV2 and TRBJ2-7; TRBD1 or TRBD2 may be the D gene (5 bases each). The CDR3 has 14 residues. Deletions cut 7 bases from V and 3 bases from J, with 16 bases between. CDR1 is SNHLY, CDR2 FYNNEI, per germline. CDR3 bases: TGTGCCAGCAAAGGGACCCACCTATACTACGAGCAGTACTTC. This gives the protein CASKGTHLYYEQYF.

This clone was detected only once. This chain joins TRBV23-1 and TRBJ1-1, with a tentative D call TRBD1 (5 bases). TRBV23-1 is identified as an open reading frame with a role that is uncertain. The CDR3 length is 18 residues. V was clipped by 1 base and J by 4 bases, with 22 bases between them. CDR3 sequence (DNA): TGCGCCAGCAGTCAATTCCCCCCTCGGCGGGGACGCGGCACTGAAGCTTTCTTT. Translating it yields CASSQFPPRRGRGTEAFF.

In the case of this clone: Within the sample, other DNA sequences also encode this same CDR3. The V gene is TRBV2, the J gene TRBJ1-6; D is uncertain. Germline V lookup: CDR1 SNHLY, CDR2 FYNNEI. The CDR3 runs to 16 residues. Deletions cut 4 bases from V and 1 base from J, with 11 bases between. The CDR3 bases are TGTGCCAGCAGTGGTGGAGGGTCGTCCTATAATTCACCCCTCCACTTT. It codes for CASSGGGSSYNSPLHF. Using reference TRBV2 and TRBJ1-6 for the parts outside the CDR3, the full variable domain is EPEVTQTPSHQVTQMGQEVILRCVPISNHLYFYWYRQILGQKVEFLVSFYNNEISEKSEIFDDQFSVERPDGSNFTLKIRSTKLEDSAMYFCASSGGGSSYNSPLHFGNGTRLTVT.

The chain employs TRBV25-1 and TRBJ2-3; D tentatively reads TRBD1 or TRBD2 (5 bases each). V gave up 5 bases and J gave up 0 bases, with 9 bases separating them. From germline, CDR1 is MGHDK and CDR2 SYGVNS. The CDR3 totals 14 residues. CDR3 nucleotides: TGTGCCAGCAGTCCCAGGGACAGCACAGATACGCAGTATTTT. This sequence encodes CASSPRDSTDTQYF.

This chain links TRBV2 with TRBJ2-7; TRBD2 matches at 8 bases. V gave up 4 bases and J gave up 4 bases; unmatched junction bases: 0. The CDR3 has 12 amino acids. Germline CDR1 is SNHLY and CDR2 is FYNNEI. CDR3 nucleotide sequence: TGTGCCAGCAGTGTAGCGGGGTACGAGCAGTACTTC. Translated, it gives CASSVAGYEQYF.

V is TRBV7-2 and J is TRBJ2-4; D is possibly TRBD1 or TRBD2 (5 bases each). The ends were cut back, 1 base at V and 8 bases at J, with 12 bases in the middle. This CDR3 has 14 amino acids. CDR1 and CDR2 (germline): SGHTA, FQGNSA. In nucleotides, the CDR3 is TGTGCCAGCAGCTTAGTATGGGACGGGGACATTCAGTACTTC. Translation gives CASSLVWDGDIQYF.

This clone was detected once. The chain recombines TRBV5-8 with TRBJ2-6; tentatively, D is TRBD1 or TRBD2 (6 bases each). Germline lookup yields CDR1 SGHTS and CDR2 YDEGEE. There are 15 residues in the CDR3. Trimming stripped 3 bases from V and 3 bases from J, with 10 bases between. The CDR3 region has the DNA TGTGCCAGCAGCTATGGGGGGCGTGGGGCCAACGTCCTGACTTTC. Protein: CASSYGGRGANVLTF.

The J gene is TRBJ1-1, the V gene TRBV6-5, with 9 bases that match TRBD1. This CDR3 region has 14 residues. The V gene's germline CDR1 is MNHEY and CDR2 SVGAGI. With V trimmed by 4 bases and J by 5 bases, 5 bases remained unmatched. CDR3 DNA sequence: TGTGCCAGCAGTTCCAGGGACAGGGAGACTGAAGCTTTCTTT. It yields the protein CASSSRDRETEAFF.

The chain employs TRBV10-3 and TRBJ2-1; D may be TRBD2 (5 bases). The CDR3 consists of 12 residues. CDR1 and CDR2 from the germline V gene are ENHRY and SYGVKD. Trimming took 7 bases from V and 4 from J, leaving 8 bases between them. The CDR3 DNA reads TGTGCCATCACTACTAGTTACAATGAGCAGTTCTTC. It specifies CAITTSYNEQFF.

As for this clone: Other DNA sequences of this sample code for an identical CDR3. V usage is TRBV18 and J usage is TRBJ2-7, with TRBD1 matching over 9 bases. Germline V gives CDR1 KGHSH, CDR2 LQKENI. With V trimmed by 4 bases and J by 0 bases, 4 bases remained unmatched. The CDR3 contains 15 residues. The CDR3: CASSLGQGLSYEQYF. The CDR3 DNA reads TGTGCCAGCTCACTGGGACAGGGCCTCTCCTACGAGCAGTACTTC.

The V gene is TRBV12-5, the J gene TRBJ2-1, with 11 bases that match TRBD1. Germline V gene data show CDR1 as LGHNT and CDR2 as FRNRAP. V lost 7 bases to trimming and J lost 2 bases; unmatched junction nucleotides: 4. CDR3 length: 15 residues. CDR3 nucleotide sequence: TGTGCTAGTGCCAGGGACAGGGGGACCTACAATGAGCAGTTCTTC. This encodes CASARDRGTYNEQFF. Supplemented by reference TRBV12-5 and TRBJ2-1, the full variable domain reads DARVTQTPRHKVTEMGQEVTMRCQPILGHNTVFWYRQTMMQGLELLAYFRNRAPLDDSGMPKDRFSAEMPDATLATLKIQPSEPRDSAVYFCASARDRGTYNEQFFGPGTRLTVL.

The rearrangement uses TRBV7-2 and TRBJ1-2; D is undetermined. CDR1 and CDR2 (germline): SGHTA, FQGNSA. The CDR3 contains 15 residues. The ends were cut back, 6 bases at V and 6 bases at J, with 20 bases in the middle. The CDR3 DNA reads as TGTGCCAGCAGATTCCCTGGGCTCCAGACGAATGGCTACACCTTC. It codes for CASRFPGLQTNGYTF.